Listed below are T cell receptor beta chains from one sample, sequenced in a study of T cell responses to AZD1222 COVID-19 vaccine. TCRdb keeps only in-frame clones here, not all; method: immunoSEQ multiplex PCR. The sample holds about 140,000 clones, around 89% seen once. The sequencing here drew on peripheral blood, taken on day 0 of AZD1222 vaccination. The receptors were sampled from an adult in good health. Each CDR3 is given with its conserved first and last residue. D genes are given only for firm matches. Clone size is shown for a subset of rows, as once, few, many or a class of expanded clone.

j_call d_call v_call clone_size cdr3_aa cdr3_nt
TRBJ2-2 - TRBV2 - CASRGLLYSGELFF TGTGCCAGCAGAGGATTATTATATTCCGGGGAGCTGTTTTTT
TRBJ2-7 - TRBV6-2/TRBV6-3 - CASSYSKEPAYEQYF TGTGCCAGCAGTTACTCGAAGGAGCCTGCCTACGAGCAGTACTTC
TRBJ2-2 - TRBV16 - CASRVGQNTGELFF TGTGCCAGCCGCGTCGGACAGAACACCGGGGAGCTGTTTTTT
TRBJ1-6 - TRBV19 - CASSSRRQTNSPLHF TGTGCCAGTAGCTCTCGGAGACAGACCAATTCACCCCTCCACTTT
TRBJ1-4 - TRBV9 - CASSVATPGSTNEKLFF TGTGCCAGCAGCGTAGCTACGCCAGGGAGCACTAATGAAAAACTGTTTTTT
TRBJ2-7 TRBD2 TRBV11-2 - CASSPLSGGPGSEQYF TGTGCCAGCAGCCCCCTGTCGGGGGGGCCAGGTAGCGAGCAGTACTTC
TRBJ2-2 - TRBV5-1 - CASSLARTASTGELFF TGCGCCAGCAGCTTGGCCAGGACTGCAAGTACCGGGGAGCTGTTTTTT
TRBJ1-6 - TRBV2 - CASTGERAFNSPLHF TGTGCCAGCACCGGAGAGCGGGCCTTCAATTCACCCCTCCACTTT
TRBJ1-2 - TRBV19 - CASSIGVRSNYGYTF TGTGCCAGTAGTATAGGTGTTCGGAGTAACTATGGCTACACCTTC
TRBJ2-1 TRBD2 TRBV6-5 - CASSLAGGRSYNEQFF TGTGCCAGCAGTTTAGCGGGGGGGCGCTCCTACAATGAGCAGTTCTTC
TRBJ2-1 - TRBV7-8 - CASSPGRYNEQFF TGTGCCAGCAGCCCTGGCCGCTACAATGAGCAGTTCTTC
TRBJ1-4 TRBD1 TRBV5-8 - CASSLGDRVREKLFF TGTGCCAGCAGCTTGGGCGACAGGGTGAGGGAAAAACTGTTTTTT
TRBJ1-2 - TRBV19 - CASSMTGILNYGYTF TGTGCCAGTAGTATGACGGGGATTTTAAACTATGGCTACACCTTC
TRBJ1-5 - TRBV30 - CAWSRDHDQPQHF TGTGCCTGGAGTCGGGACCACGATCAGCCCCAGCATTTT
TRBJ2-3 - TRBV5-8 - CASSFETFTDTQYF TGTGCCAGCAGCTTTGAGACCTTCACAGATACGCAGTATTTT
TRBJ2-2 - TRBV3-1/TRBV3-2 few CASSQDRKARNTGELFF TGTGCCAGCAGCCAAGATCGAAAGGCCCGGAACACCGGGGAGCTGTTTTTT
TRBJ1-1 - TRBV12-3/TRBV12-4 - CASSFTGSPEAFF TGTGCCAGCAGTTTTACAGGGAGCCCTGAAGCTTTCTTT
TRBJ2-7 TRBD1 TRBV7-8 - CASTRDRGDEQYF TGTGCCAGCACCCGGGACAGGGGGGACGAGCAGTACTTC
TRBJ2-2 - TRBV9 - CASSPGQGGGELFF TGTGCCAGCAGCCCGGGACAAGGAGGCGGGGAGCTGTTTTTT
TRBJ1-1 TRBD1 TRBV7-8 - CASTYTGTGAGTEAFF TGTGCCAGCACCTACACCGGGACAGGGGCGGGCACTGAAGCTTTCTTT